The 21 T cell receptor beta chains reported below all come from one sample, sequenced in a study of OX40 agonist ivuxolimab in advanced cancers. The library was built by means of the immunoSEQ multiplex PCR assay. TCRdb limited this immuneACCESS table to in-frame rearrangements with V and J called. A share of clones is missing; checked studies link under half to unresolved V genes, and the rest is unexplained. The sample data list around 29,000 clones, and over 75% of these were observed just once. The ten largest account for about 50% of the sample. The specimen was CD4+ or CD8+ T cells sorted from blood, collected in a trial of the OX40 agonist ivuxolimab. The origin of the receptors is an adult with an advanced solid tumor such as melanoma, head and neck, liver or kidney cancer.

The CDR3 spells CASSSGLAGVNEQFF. In DNA, the CDR3 is TGTGCCAGCAGTTCCGGACTAGCGGGGGTCAATGAGCAGTTCTTC. The chain has TRBV7-3 and TRBJ2-1; 13 nucleotides line up with TRBD2. The CDR3 loop spans 15 amino acids. V gave up 6 bases and J gave up 6 bases; unmatched junction bases: 5. CDR1 and CDR2 from the germline V gene are SGHTA and FQGTGA.

V and J are TRBV7-3 and TRBJ2-2; D call uncertain. The CDR3 sequence is 15 residues long. The ends were cut back, 5 bases at V and 3 bases at J, with 13 bases in the middle. In germline, CDR1 is SGHTA, CDR2 FQGTGA. CDR3 sequence reads: CASSASVSDTGELFF. The CDR3 DNA reads as TGTGCCAGCAGCGCCTCAGTTAGTGACACCGGGGAGCTGTTTTTT.

This chain joins TRBV5-4 and TRBJ2-1; D perhaps matches TRBD1 (5 bases). V lost 3 bases to trimming and J lost 6 bases, with 16 bases between them. Germline assignment: CDR1 SGHNT and CDR2 YYREEE (reference sequence). CDR3 length: 15 amino acids. The CDR3 reads CASSSHDSPVNEQFF. The CDR3, as DNA: TGTGCCAGCAGCTCCCATGACAGCCCGGTCAATGAGCAGTTCTTC.

This sequence joins TRBV9 and TRBJ1-1; D uncertain. CDR3 length: 12 amino acids. Trimming removed 4 bases from V and 6 bases from J, with 10 bases in between. CDR1 SGDLS and CDR2 YYNGEE come from the germline V gene. The CDR3: CASSPSSSEAFF. The CDR3 DNA is TGTGCCAGCAGCCCAAGCTCTTCTGAAGCTTTCTTT.

As DNA, the CDR3 is TGTGCCAGCGTACAGGGTTCCTTCTCTGGAAACACCATATATTTT. Residues: CASVQGSFSGNTIYF. The rearrangement uses TRBV19 and TRBJ1-3; the D gene is possibly TRBD1 (6 bases). The germline CDR1 and CDR2 sequences are LNHDA and SQIVND (reference sequence). The CDR3 sequence is 15 residues long. Trimming removed 9 bases from V and 0 bases from J, with 15 bases in between. The full variable domain, in which reference TRBV19 and TRBJ1-3 provide the parts outside the CDR3, is DGGITQSPKYLFRKEGQNVTLSCEQNLNHDAMYWYRQDPGQGLRLIYYSQIVNDFQKGDIAEGYSVSREKKESFPLTVTSAQKNPTAFYLCASVQGSFSGNTIYFGEGSWLTVV.

The chain is built from TRBV6-1 and TRBJ2-7, with 8 bases fitting TRBD1. The CDR3 sequence is 14 residues long. The V segment lost 7 bases and the J segment 4 bases; nucleotides outside the gene matches: 9. Germline values: CDR1 MNHNS, CDR2 SASEGT. The CDR3 DNA sequence: TGTGCCAGCACCACTCGGGACAGGCTGTACGAGCAGTACTTC. Translating gives CASTTRDRLYEQYF.

This clone has just a few counts. V gene TRBV5-8 combines with J gene TRBJ1-4; no reliable D call. Germline V gene sequence: CDR1 SGHTS, CDR2 YDEGEE. This CDR3 contains 15 residues. Trimming left V 3 bases short and J 8 bases short, with 17 bases between. As DNA, the CDR3 is TGTGCCAGCAGCTGGGGTGGACTGGCCGGGGAAAAACTGTTTTTT. Translated, it gives CASSWGGLAGEKLFF.

The sample holds a few counts of this clone. V gene TRBV7-9 combines with J gene TRBJ2-2; 8 nucleotides agree with TRBD1. The CDR3 totals 16 residues. CDR1 and CDR2 from the germline V gene are SEHNR and FQNEAQ (reference sequence). V lost 7 bases, J lost 4 bases, and 11 bases stayed unmatched. CDR3 sequence (DNA): TGTGCCAGCATACTCGGACAGGGAGAGAGCACCGGGGAGCTGTTTTTT. It is translated as CASILGQGESTGELFF.

The J gene is TRBJ2-7, the V gene TRBV6-5, with D tentatively TRBD2 (6 bases). V was shortened by 6 bases and J by 6 bases, with 12 bases between the two germline ends. CDR3 length: 12 residues. Germline CDR1 and CDR2: MNHEY and SVGAGI. Here the CDR3 reads CASSRDFLEQYF. CDR3 DNA: TGTGCCAGCAGCCGGGACTTTCTCGAGCAGTACTTC.

This clone was observed once. This chain connects TRBV5-6 to TRBJ1-5; D might be TRBD1 (5 bases). This CDR3 contains 17 residues. From germline, CDR1 is SGHDT and CDR2 YYEEEE. V lost 3 bases and J lost 4, with 20 bases in between. In DNA, the CDR3 is TGTGCCAGCAGCTACGGGGGTTCGGGCGGTTCAAATCAGCCCCAGCATTTT. It yields the protein CASSYGGSGGSNQPQHF.

The chain uses TRBV4-1 and TRBJ1-2; 11 positions agree with TRBD1. The germline V gene has CDR1 MGHRA and CDR2 YSYEKL. V lost 4 bases, J lost 5 bases, and 6 bases stayed unmatched. CDR3 length: 15 residues. CDR3 DNA: TGCGCCAGCAGCCGGGGGACAGGGGGTTTTTATGGCTACACCTTC. This gives the protein CASSRGTGGFYGYTF.

The genes are TRBV6-6 and TRBJ2-1; D remains unclear. The CDR3 has 15 amino acids. The germline V gene has CDR1 MNHNY and CDR2 SVGAGI (reference sequence). Trimming took off 3 bases at V and 0 bases at J, with 9 bases between the two ends. The CDR3 is CASSYVLSSYNEQFF. The CDR3 DNA reads TGTGCCAGCAGTTATGTGTTGAGCTCCTACAATGAGCAGTTCTTC.

The V call is TRBV28, the J call TRBJ1-5, with D possibly being TRBD1 (5 bases). This CDR3 is 14 amino acids long. Germline-derived CDR1 and CDR2 are MDHEN and SYDVKM. V lost 4 bases to trimming and J lost 4 bases, with 11 bases between them. As DNA, the CDR3 is TGTGCCAGCAGTTGGCAGGGTAGGAATCAGCCCCAGCATTTT. This codes for CASSWQGRNQPQHF.

The CDR3 bases are TGTGCCAGCAGTGACCGGGACTTCATCACAGATACGCAGTATTTT. It is translated as CASSDRDFITDTQYF. This rearrangement joins TRBV6-1 to TRBJ2-3, with TRBD2 as a possible D gene (6 bases). Germline V gene sequence: CDR1 MNHNS, CDR2 SASEGT. The CDR3 consists of 15 residues. Deletions cut 3 bases from V and 2 bases from J, with 12 bases between.

The CDR3, as DNA: TGTGCCAGCAGCCAAGATCCGACAGGGGTCTATGGCTACACCTTC. It specifies CASSQDPTGVYGYTF. This chain joins TRBV14 and TRBJ1-2; the match to TRBD1 covers 8 bases. The V gene end was trimmed by 0 bases and the J gene end by 4 bases; junction bases not matched to a gene: 4. The germline V gene encodes CDR1 SGHDN and CDR2 FVKESK. The CDR3 is made up of 15 amino acids. Variable domain in full (rest from reference TRBV14 and TRBJ1-2): EAGVTQFPSHSVIEKGQTVTLRCDPISGHDNLYWYRRVMGKEIKFLLHFVKESKQDESGMPNNRFLAERTGGTYSTLKVQPAELEDSGVYFCASSQDPTGVYGYTFGSGTRLTVV.

Remarks on this clone: This likely reflects a read error, since a far larger clone is one base away. This chain uses TRBV7-2 with TRBJ2-7; D remains ambiguous. Germline CDR1 SGHTA, CDR2 FQGNSA. CDR3 size: 12 residues. V lost 1 base, J lost 1 base, and 2 bases lay in between. CDR3 sequence (DNA): TGTGCCAGCAGCTTAGGATCCTACGAGCAGTACTTC. It is translated as CASSLGSYEQYF.

This sequence joins TRBV6-5 and TRBJ2-7; 9 bases align to TRBD1. The CDR3 runs to 14 residues. Losses at the gene ends were 1 base for V and 7 bases for J; bases not matched to a gene: 5. CDR1 and CDR2 from the germline V gene are MNHEY and SVGAGI. The chain's CDR3 is CASSYLQGAGEQYF. DNA of the CDR3: TGTGCCAGCAGTTACTTACAGGGGGCTGGAGAGCAGTACTTC.

The gene calls are TRBV11-2 and TRBJ2-2; D is uncertain. Trimming cost V 8 bases and J 6 bases, with 7 bases left between them. The CDR3 is 11 amino acids. Looked up from germline, CDR1 is SGHAT and CDR2 is FQNNGV. CDR3 nucleotide sequence: TGTGCCAGCTCTGCCCCCGGGGAGCTGTTTTTT. Translation gives CASSAPGELFF. The entire variable domain, with the rest obtained from reference TRBV11-2 and TRBJ2-2, is as follows: EAGVAQSPRYKIIEKRQSVAFWCNPISGHATLYWYQQILGQGPKLLIQFQNNGVVDDSQLPKDRFSAERLKGVDSTLKIQPAKLEDSAVYLCASSAPGELFFGEGSRLTVL.

This chain uses TRBV19 with TRBJ2-7; D ambiguous. Trimming took off 3 bases at V and 0 bases at J, with 9 bases between the two ends. This CDR3 contains 14 residues. The germline V gene has CDR1 LNHDA and CDR2 SQIVND (reference sequence). The CDR3 region has the DNA TGTGCCAGTAGTATGTCGCTACCCTCCTACGAGCAGTACTTC. Its translation is CASSMSLPSYEQYF. Full variable domain (rest looked up from reference TRBV19 and TRBJ2-7): DGGITQSPKYLFRKEGQNVTLSCEQNLNHDAMYWYRQDPGQGLRLIYYSQIVNDFQKGDIAEGYSVSREKKESFPLTVTSAQKNPTAFYLCASSMSLPSYEQYFGPGTRLTVT.

The genes are TRBV27 and TRBJ1-5; no definite D call. CDR1 MNHEY and CDR2 SMNVEV come from the germline V gene (reference sequence). The CDR3 has 13 amino acids. V was pared by 5 bases and J by 2 bases, with 7 bases between. The CDR3, as DNA: TGTGCCAGCAGTACCCATGGCAATCAGCCCCAGCATTTT. Protein product: CASSTHGNQPQHF.

The rearrangement uses TRBV7-8 and TRBJ2-3; D not certain. V gave up 5 bases and J gave up 3 bases, with 12 bases separating them. CDR1 SGHVS and CDR2 FQNEAQ come from the germline V gene. The CDR3 consists of 14 residues. The CDR3 nucleotides read TGTGCCAGCAGCGATCTCAGGTTTACAGATACGCAGTATTTT. Translation: CASSDLRFTDTQYF. The variable domain in full, with the rest retrieved from reference TRBV7-8 and TRBJ2-3, is GAGVSQSPRYKVAKRGQDVALRCDPISGHVSLFWYQQALGQGPEFLTYFQNEAQLDKSGLPSDRFFAERPEGSVSTLKIQRTQQEDSAVYLCASSDLRFTDTQYFGPGTRLTVL.